Below are 11 T cell receptor beta chains sequenced from a single sample in a study of radiotherapy plus CTLA-4 blockade in lung cancer. The table came from immunoSEQ multiplex PCR; TCRdb's copy has only in-frame clones and leaves some out. The sample yields 65,000 to 85,000 clones, roughly 69% seen once. This material consisted of peripheral blood, taken from a patient treated with radiotherapy plus ipilimumab. Every receptor here comes from a human donor with non-small cell lung cancer whose response to radiotherapy plus ipilimumab could not be evaluated.

This clone appeared a few times. The chain combines TRBV9 with TRBJ1-2, with D unresolved. Germline V gene sequence: CDR1 SGDLS, CDR2 YYNGEE. Trimming cost V 4 bases and J 8 bases, with 21 bases left between them. The CDR3 is 15 amino acids. CDR3 DNA: TGTGCCAGCAGCCCGTCTAGTGGGAGGTTGGGGGGCTACACCTTC. It translates to CASSPSSGRLGGYTF.

The J gene is TRBJ2-7, the V gene TRBV11-3; 7 nucleotides match TRBD2. J gave up 0 bases and V 1 base, and 6 bases lay outside the gene matches. Germline-derived CDR1 and CDR2 are SGHNT and YENEEA. The CDR3 is 16 amino acids. CDR3 residues: CASSLGSLAASYEQYF. DNA of the CDR3: TGTGCCAGCAGCTTAGGAAGCCTAGCGGCCTCCTACGAGCAGTACTTC.

This clone has a handful of counts. J is TRBJ1-4 and V is TRBV6-6; perhaps TRBD1 as D (5 bases). This CDR3 is 13 amino acids long. Trimming left V 0 bases short and J 11 bases short, with 10 bases between. Germline V gene data show CDR1 as MNHNY and CDR2 as SVGAGI (reference sequence). CDR3 protein: CASSYSGGGKLFF. CDR3 bases: TGTGCCAGCAGTTACTCCGGCGGGGGGAAACTGTTTTTT.

This chain uses TRBV2 with TRBJ2-3; 10 bases agree with TRBD2. From germline, CDR1 is SNHLY and CDR2 FYNNEI. This CDR3 contains 15 residues. J gave up 3 bases and V 4 bases, and 4 bases lay outside the gene matches. CDR3 in amino acids: CASSVSGRGTDTQYF. The CDR3, as DNA: TGTGCCAGCAGTGTGAGCGGGAGGGGTACAGATACGCAGTATTTT.

The V call is TRBV4-1, the J call TRBJ2-3; 14 bases fit TRBD2. V gave up 4 bases and J gave up 8 bases; unmatched junction bases: 5. In germline, CDR1 is MGHRA, CDR2 YSYEKL. The CDR3 extends over 15 amino acids. DNA of the CDR3: TGCGCCAGCAGCCTTGGGACTAGCGGGAGTATTACGCAGTATTTT. Protein: CASSLGTSGSITQYF.

Concerning this clone: Other DNA sequences in this sample translate to the same CDR3. The V and J genes are TRBV5-1 and TRBJ2-1; D gene ambiguous. This CDR3 is built from 14 residues. Germline V lookup: CDR1 SGHRS, CDR2 YFSETQ. The V gene lost 2 bases and the J gene lost 0 bases, with 6 bases spanning the gap. CDR3 bases: TGCGCCAGCAGCTTAGATAGCTCCTACAATGAGCAGTTCTTC. Translated, it gives CASSLDSSYNEQFF.

V gene TRBV9 combines with J gene TRBJ2-7; 7 bases are shared with TRBD2. This CDR3 region has 16 residues. Looked up from germline, CDR1 is SGDLS and CDR2 is YYNGEE. The V segment lost 3 bases and the J segment 4 bases; nucleotides outside the gene matches: 13. The CDR3, as DNA: TGTGCCAGCAGCGCCGGGGGGACGGTCCTCGCTTACGAGCAGTACTTC. Protein: CASSAGGTVLAYEQYF. The whole variable domain, remainder taken from reference TRBV9 and TRBJ2-7, is DSGVTQTPKHLITATGQRVTLRCSPRSGDLSVYWYQQSLDQGLQFLIQYYNGEERAKGNILERFSAQQFPDLHSELNLSSLELGDSALYFCASSAGGTVLAYEQYFGPGTRLTVT.

This clone occurred a few times. The chain joins TRBV2 to TRBJ1-1, with a weak D call TRBD1 (5 bases). The CDR3 length is 15 residues. Deletions cut 2 bases from V and 1 base from J, with 11 bases between. CDR1 and CDR2 (germline): SNHLY, FYNNEI. Written as DNA, the CDR3 is TGTGCCAGCAGTGAATTTCCCAGGGAGAACACTGAAGCTTTCTTT. It codes for CASSEFPRENTEAFF.

This clone was seen once. The V and J genes are TRBV4-2 and TRBJ2-7; TRBD1 might be the D (5 bases). V was trimmed by 10 bases and J by 1 base, leaving 14 bases between them. Per germline, CDR1 LGHNA and CDR2 YNFKEQ. The CDR3 consists of 13 residues. This CDR3 reads CATSQANSYEQYF. The CDR3 DNA follows: TGTGCCACTTCACAGGCTAATTCCTACGAGCAGTACTTC.

This sequence joins TRBV5-1 and TRBJ2-3, with 10 bases aligning to TRBD1. Trimming at V came to 7 bases and at J to 3 bases, leaving 8 bases not matched to a gene. There are 15 residues in the CDR3. Germline V gene data show CDR1 as SGHRS and CDR2 as YFSETQ. The chain's CDR3 is CASAGQGKMTDTQYF. The CDR3 DNA is TGCGCCAGCGCGGGACAGGGGAAAATGACAGATACGCAGTATTTT.

CDR3 DNA sequence: TGTGCCTGGAGTCGCCCGGACAGGGACAATCAGCCCCAGCATTTT. This encodes CAWSRPDRDNQPQHF. This chain uses TRBV30 with TRBJ1-5; 8 bases line up with TRBD1. Losses at the gene ends were 2 bases for V and 3 bases for J; bases not matched to a gene: 6. CDR1 is GTSNPN and CDR2 is SVGIG in the germline V gene (reference sequence). The CDR3 totals 15 residues.